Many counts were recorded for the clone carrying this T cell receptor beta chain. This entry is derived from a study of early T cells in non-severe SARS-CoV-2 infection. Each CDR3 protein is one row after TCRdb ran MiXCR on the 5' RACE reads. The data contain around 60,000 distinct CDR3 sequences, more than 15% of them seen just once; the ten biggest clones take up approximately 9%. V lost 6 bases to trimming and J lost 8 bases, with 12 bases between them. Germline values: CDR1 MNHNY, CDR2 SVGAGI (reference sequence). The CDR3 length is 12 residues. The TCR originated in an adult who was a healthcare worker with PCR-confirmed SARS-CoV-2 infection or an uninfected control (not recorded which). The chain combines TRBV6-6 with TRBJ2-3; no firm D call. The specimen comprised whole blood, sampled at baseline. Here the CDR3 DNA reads TGTGCCAGCAGCCCCACCCAGTTTACGCAGTATTTT. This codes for CASSPTQFTQYF.